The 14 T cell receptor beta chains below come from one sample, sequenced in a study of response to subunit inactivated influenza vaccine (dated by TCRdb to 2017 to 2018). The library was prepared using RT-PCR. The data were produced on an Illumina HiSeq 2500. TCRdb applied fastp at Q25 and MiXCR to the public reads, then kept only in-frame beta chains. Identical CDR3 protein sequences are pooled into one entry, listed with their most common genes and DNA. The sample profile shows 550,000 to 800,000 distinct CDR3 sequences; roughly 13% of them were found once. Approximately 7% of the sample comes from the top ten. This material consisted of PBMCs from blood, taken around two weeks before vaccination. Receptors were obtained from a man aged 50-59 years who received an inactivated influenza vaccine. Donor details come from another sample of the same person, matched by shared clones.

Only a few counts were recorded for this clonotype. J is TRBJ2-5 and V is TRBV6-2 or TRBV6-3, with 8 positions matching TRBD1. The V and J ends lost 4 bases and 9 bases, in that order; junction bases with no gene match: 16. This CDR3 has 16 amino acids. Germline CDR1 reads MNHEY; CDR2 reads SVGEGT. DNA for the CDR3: TGTGCCAGCAGTTCGGGGACAGGCACCCGGGGTCCTGCCCAGTACTTC. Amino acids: CASSSGTGTRGPAQYF.

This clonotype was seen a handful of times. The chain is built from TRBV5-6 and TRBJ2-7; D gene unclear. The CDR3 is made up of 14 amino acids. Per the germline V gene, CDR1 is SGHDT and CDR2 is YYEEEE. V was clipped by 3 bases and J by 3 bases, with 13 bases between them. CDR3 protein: CASSSGMNHYEQYF. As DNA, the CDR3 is TGTGCCAGCAGCTCCGGTATGAATCACTACGAGCAGTACTTC.

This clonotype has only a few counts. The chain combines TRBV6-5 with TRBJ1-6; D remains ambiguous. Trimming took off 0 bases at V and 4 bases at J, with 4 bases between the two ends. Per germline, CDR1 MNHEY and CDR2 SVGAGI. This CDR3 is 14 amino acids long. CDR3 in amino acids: CASSYSPYNSPLHF. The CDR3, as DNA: TGTGCCAGCAGTTACTCCCCGTATAATTCACCCCTCCACTTT.

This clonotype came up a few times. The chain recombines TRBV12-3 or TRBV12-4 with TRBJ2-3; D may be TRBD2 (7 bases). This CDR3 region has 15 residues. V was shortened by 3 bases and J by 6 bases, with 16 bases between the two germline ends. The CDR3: CASSFGGAFLDTQYF. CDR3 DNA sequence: TGTGCCAGCAGTTTTGGGGGGGCGTTTCTTGATACGCAGTATTTT.

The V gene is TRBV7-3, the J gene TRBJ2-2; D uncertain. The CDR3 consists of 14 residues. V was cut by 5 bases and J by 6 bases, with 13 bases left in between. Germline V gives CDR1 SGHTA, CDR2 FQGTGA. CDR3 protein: CASSPRSWAGELFF. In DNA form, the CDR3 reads TGTGCCAGCAGCCCTAGATCCTGGGCCGGGGAGCTGTTTTTT.

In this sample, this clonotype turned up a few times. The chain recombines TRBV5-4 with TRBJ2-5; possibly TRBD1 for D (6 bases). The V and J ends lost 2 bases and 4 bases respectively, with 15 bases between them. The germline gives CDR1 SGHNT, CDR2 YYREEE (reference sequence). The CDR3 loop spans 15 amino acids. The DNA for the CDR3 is TGTGCCAGCAGCTTAGAACAGGGAAGAGGAGAGACCCAGTACTTC. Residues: CASSLEQGRGETQYF.

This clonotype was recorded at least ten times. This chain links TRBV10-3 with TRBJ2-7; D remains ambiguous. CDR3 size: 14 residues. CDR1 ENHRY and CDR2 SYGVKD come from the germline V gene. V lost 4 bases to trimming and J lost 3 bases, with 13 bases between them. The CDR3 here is CAISGDAVRYEQYF. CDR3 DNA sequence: TGTGCCATCAGTGGCGATGCGGTCCGCTACGAGCAGTACTTC.

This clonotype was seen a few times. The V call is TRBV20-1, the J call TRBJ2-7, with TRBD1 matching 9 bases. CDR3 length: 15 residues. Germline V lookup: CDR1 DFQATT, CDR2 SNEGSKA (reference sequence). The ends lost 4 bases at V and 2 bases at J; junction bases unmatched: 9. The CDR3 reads CSAKVDRGSPYEQYF. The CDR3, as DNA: TGCAGTGCTAAAGTAGACAGGGGGTCTCCCTACGAGCAGTACTTC.

The CDR3: CASSYLGERYEQYF. DNA of the CDR3: TGTGCCAGCAGTTACTTAGGGGAGCGCTACGAGCAGTACTTC. The chain has TRBV6-5 and TRBJ2-7; D is perhaps TRBD1 or TRBD2 (5 bases each). V was pared by 1 base and J by 3 bases, with 10 bases between. The CDR3 spans 14 residues. CDR1 and CDR2 (germline): MNHEY, SVGAGI.

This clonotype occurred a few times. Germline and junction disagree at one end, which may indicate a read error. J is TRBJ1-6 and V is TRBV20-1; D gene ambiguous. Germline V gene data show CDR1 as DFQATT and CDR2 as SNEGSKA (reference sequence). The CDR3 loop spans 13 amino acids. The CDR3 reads CSAARSSNSPLHF. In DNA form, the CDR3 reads TGCAGTGCAGCCCGTTCCTCTAATTCACCCCTCCACTTT.

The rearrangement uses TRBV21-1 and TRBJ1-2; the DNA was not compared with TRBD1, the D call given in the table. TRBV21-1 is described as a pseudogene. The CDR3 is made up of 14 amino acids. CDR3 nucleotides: TGTGCCAGCAGCACTCCACCCGGGACTACTGGCTACACCTTC. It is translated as CASSTPPGTTGYTF.

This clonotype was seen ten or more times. This CDR3 is CASSPSGLGKLRYEQYF. The CDR3 DNA is TGTGCCAGCAGCCCCAGTGGCCTGGGTAAGCTTCGGTACGAGCAGTACTTC. The V call is TRBV7-9, the J call TRBJ2-7, with no clear D. The CDR3 has 17 residues. Germline values: CDR1 SEHNR, CDR2 FQNEAQ (reference sequence). Deletions cut 5 bases from V and 4 bases from J, with 24 bases between. The complete variable domain, with remaining parts taken from reference TRBV7-9 and TRBJ2-7, reads DTGVSQNPRHKITKRGQNVTFRCDPISEHNRLYWYRQTLGQGPEFLTYFQNEAQLEKSRLLSDRFSAERPKGSFSTLEIQRTEQGDSAMYLCASSPSGLGKLRYEQYFGPGTRLTVT.

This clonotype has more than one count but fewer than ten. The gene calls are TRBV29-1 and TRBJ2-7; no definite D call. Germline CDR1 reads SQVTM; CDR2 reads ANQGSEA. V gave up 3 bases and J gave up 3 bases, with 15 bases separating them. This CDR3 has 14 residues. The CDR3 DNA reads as TGCAGCGTTGATACTGTCAGACTTTTCTACGAGCAGTACTTC. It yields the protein CSVDTVRLFYEQYF.

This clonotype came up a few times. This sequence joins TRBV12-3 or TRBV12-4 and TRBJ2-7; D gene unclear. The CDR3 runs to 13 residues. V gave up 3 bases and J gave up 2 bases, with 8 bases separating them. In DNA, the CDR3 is TGTGCCAGCAGTTTTCGTCCGGCCTACGAGCAGTACTTC. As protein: CASSFRPAYEQYF.